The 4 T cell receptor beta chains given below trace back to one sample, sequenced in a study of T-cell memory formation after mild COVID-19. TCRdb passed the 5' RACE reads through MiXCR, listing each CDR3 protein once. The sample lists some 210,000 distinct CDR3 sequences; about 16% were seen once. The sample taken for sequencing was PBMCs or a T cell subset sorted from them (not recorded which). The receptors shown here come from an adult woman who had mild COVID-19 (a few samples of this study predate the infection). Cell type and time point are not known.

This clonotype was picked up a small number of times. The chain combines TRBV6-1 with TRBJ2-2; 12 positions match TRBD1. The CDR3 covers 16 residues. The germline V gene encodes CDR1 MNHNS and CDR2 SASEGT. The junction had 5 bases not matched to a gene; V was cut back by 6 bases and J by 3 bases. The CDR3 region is CASRKGQGAYTGELFF. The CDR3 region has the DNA TGTGCCAGCAGGAAGGGACAGGGGGCTTACACCGGGGAGCTGTTTTTT.

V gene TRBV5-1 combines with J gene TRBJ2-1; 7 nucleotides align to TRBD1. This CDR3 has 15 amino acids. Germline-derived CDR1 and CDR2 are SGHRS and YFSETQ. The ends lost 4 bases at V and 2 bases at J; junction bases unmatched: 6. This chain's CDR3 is CASSGGQDPYNEQFF. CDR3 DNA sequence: TGCGCCAGCAGCGGAGGACAGGACCCCTACAATGAGCAGTTCTTC.

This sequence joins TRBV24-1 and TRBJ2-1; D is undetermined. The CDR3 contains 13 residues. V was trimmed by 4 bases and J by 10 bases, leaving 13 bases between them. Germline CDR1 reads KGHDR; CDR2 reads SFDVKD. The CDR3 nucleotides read TGTGCCACCAGTGACCCCGACCGAGAGGAGCAGTTCTTC. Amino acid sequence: CATSDPDREEQFF.

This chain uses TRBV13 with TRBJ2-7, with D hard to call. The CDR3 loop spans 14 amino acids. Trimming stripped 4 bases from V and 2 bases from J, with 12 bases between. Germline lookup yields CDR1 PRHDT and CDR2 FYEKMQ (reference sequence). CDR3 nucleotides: TGTGCCAGCAGCTCTAGTAGAGCTCCCTACGAGCAGTACTTC. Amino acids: CASSSSRAPYEQYF.